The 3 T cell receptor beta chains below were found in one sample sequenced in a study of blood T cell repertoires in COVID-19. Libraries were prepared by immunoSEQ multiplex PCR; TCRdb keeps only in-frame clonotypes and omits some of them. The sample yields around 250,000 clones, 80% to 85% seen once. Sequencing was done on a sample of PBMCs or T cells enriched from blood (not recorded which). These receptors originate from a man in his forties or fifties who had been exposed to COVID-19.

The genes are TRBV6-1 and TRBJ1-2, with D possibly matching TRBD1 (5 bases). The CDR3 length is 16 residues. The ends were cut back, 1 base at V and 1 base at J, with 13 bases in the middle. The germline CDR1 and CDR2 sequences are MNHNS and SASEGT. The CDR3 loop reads CASSEGKAGHNYGYTF. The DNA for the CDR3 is TGTGCCAGCAGTGAAGGAAAGGCAGGACATAACTATGGCTACACCTTC.

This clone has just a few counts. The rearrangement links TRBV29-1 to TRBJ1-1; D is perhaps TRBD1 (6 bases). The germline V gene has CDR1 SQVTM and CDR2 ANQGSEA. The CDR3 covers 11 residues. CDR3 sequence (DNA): TGCTCTGGGACACTGAACACTGAAGCTTTCTTT. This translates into CSGTLNTEAFF.

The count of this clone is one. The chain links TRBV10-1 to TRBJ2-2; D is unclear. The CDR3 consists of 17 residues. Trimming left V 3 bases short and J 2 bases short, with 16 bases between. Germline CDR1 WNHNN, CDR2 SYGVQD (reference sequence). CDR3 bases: TGCGCCAGCAGTGACCTACCCGGTCCATTAAACACCGGGGAGCTGTTTTTT. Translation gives CASSDLPGPLNTGELFF.